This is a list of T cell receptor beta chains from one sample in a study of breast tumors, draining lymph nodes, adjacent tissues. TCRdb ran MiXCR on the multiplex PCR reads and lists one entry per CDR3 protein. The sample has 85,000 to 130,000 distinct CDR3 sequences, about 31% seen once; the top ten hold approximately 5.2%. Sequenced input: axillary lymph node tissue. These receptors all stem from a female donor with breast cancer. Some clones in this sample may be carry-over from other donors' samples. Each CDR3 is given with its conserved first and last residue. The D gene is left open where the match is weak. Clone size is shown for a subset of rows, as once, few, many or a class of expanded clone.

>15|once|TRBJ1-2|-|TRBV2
TGTGCCAGCAGTCCTCCACACCCCCTCTCCTATGGCTACACCTTC
CASSPPHPLSYGYTF
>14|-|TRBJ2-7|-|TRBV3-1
TGTGCCAGCAGCCCGCTAGCGAACTCCTACGAGCAGCACTTC
CASSPLANSYEQHF
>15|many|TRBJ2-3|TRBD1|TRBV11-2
TGTGCCAGCAGCTTAGACAGGGGGAAGAGAGATACGCAGTATTTT
CASSLDRGKRDTQYF
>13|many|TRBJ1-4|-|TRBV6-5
TGTGCCAGCAGTTATGGGGTCGGAGAAAAACTGTTTTTT
CASSYGVGEKLFF
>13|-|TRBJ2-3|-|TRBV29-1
TGCAGCGTTCCTGGACAGAACACAGATACGCAGTATTTT
CSVPGQNTDTQYF
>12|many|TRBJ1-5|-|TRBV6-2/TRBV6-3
TGTGCCAGCAGTTATTGGAATCAGCCCCAGCATTTT
CASSYWNQPQHF
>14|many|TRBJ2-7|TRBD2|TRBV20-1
TGCAGTGCTAGAGCGGGAGGGAGGGCCTACGAGCAGTACTTC
CSARAGGRAYEQYF
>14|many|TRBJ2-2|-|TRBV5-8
TGTGCCAATCCCTCGCGGAGGAACACCGGGGAGCTGTTTTTT
CANPSRRNTGELFF
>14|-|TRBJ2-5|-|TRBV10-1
TGCGCCAGCAGTGAGGGCGGAGTCCAAGAGACCCAGTACTTC
CASSEGGVQETQYF
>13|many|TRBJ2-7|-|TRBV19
TGTGCCAGTAGTAAGGCAGGGGGACTGCTTCCGTACTTC
CASSKAGGLLPYF
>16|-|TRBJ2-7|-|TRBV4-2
TGTGCCGGCAGCCAAGAGTTAGGGACGGGGATTTTTGAGCAGTACTTC
CAGSQELGTGIFEQYF
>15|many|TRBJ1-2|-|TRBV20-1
TGCAGTGCTGAGACATCGGGCCGGGTAGCTTATGGCTACACCTTC
CSAETSGRVAYGYTF
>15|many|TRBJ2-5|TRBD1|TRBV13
TGTGCCAGCAGCGCCACCGGGACAGGCCAAGAGACCCAGTACTTC
CASSATGTGQETQYF
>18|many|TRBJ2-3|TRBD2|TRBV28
TGTGCCAGCAGTTTCCGACTAGCGGGAGGGCAGAGCACAGATACGCAGTATTTT
CASSFRLAGGQSTDTQYF
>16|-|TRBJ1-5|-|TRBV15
TGTGTCACCAGCAGAGATACCCGGAATAGCAATCAGCCCCAGCATTTT
CVTSRDTRNSNQPQHF
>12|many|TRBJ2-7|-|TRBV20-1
TGCAGTGCTAGCCCACAGGGCTACGAGCAGTACTTC
CSASPQGYEQYF
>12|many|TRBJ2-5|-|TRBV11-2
TGTGCCAGCAGCTCAGAGGGTGAGACCCAGTACTTC
CASSSEGETQYF
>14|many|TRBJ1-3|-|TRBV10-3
TGTGCCATCAGTGATGTACCGGTTAGCGACACCATATATTTT
CAISDVPVSDTIYF
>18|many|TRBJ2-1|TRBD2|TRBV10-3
TGTGCCATCAGTGGACCTTACGGGACTAGCGGGAGTGGCAATGAGCAGTTCTTC
CAISGPYGTSGSGNEQFF
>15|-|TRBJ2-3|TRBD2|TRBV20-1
TGCAGTGCTAGAGTGCTAGCGGGAGCAACAGATACGCAGTATTTT
CSARVLAGATDTQYF
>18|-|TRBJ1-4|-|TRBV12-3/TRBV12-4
TGTGCCACACGACAGGAGGGAAGGGAAGAAGCTAATAATGAAAAACTGTTTTTT
CATRQEGREEANNEKLFF
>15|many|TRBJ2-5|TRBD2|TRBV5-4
TGTGCCAGCAGCTTGACTAGCGGGACTCAAGAGACCCAGTACTTC
CASSLTSGTQETQYF
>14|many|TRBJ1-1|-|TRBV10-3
TGTGCCATCAGTGAACGAGGTCAGAACACTGAAGCTTTCTTT
CAISERGQNTEAFF
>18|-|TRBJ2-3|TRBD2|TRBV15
TGTGCCACCAGCAGAGTTCGAACTAGCGGGACTAGCACAGATACGCAGTATTTT
CATSRVRTSGTSTDTQYF
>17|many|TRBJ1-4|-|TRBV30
TGTGCCTGGAGTGGCGGGGGCGTGAGGTTAGGGAGAGAAAAACTGTTTTTT
CAWSGGGVRLGREKLFF
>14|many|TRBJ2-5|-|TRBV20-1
TGCAGTGCTAGAGGGGCACAGTACCAAGAGACCCAGTACTTC
CSARGAQYQETQYF
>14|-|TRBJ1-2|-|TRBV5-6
TGTGCCAGCAGTTTGGAGAGAGCAAACTATGGCTACACCTTC
CASSLERANYGYTF
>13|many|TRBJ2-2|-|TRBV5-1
TGCGCCAGCAGCCGGGGTCCTCTCGGGGAGCTGTTTTTT
CASSRGPLGELFF
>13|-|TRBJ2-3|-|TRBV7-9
TGTGCCAGCAGCTCATCCGGGTTGAACACGCAGTATTTC
CASSSSGLNTQYF
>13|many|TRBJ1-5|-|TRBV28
TGTGCCAGCGGGAGGAGAAGCAATCAGCCCCAGCATTTT
CASGRRSNQPQHF
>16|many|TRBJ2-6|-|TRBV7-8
TGTGCCAGCAGCTTAAGGGGGGCGCAAGGGGCCAACGTCCTGACTTTC
CASSLRGAQGANVLTF
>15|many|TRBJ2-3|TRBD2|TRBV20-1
TGCAGTGCGGGGACTAGCGGGGGGAGGACAGATACGCAGTATTTT
CSAGTSGGRTDTQYF
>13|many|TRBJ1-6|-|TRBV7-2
TGTGCCAGCGGTAACCCTATACCGGCACCCCTCCACTTT
CASGNPIPAPLHF
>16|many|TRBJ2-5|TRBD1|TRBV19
TGTGCCAGTAGCAGTGTCCCAGGGGGCGCGGGGGAGACCCAGTACTTC
CASSSVPGGAGETQYF
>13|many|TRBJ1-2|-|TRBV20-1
TGCAGTGCAGACAAGGACAGCTTCTATGGCTACACCTTC
CSADKDSFYGYTF
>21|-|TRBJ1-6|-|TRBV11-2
TGTGCCAGCAGCTTCTACATCTGGAGTGCTAGCTCTGGGACCTATAATTCACCCCTCCACTTT
CASSFYIWSASSGTYNSPLHF
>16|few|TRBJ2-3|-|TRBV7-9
TGTGTCAGCAGCTTAGCCGTGTTAAGGGGCACAGATACGCAGTATTTT
CVSSLAVLRGTDTQYF
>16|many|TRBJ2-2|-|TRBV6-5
TGTGCCAGCAGTTACAGCGGGACAGGCGGGGCCGGGGAGCTGTTTTTT
CASSYSGTGGAGELFF
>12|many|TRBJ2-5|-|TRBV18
TGTGCCAGCTCACCCCCGGAAGAGACCCAGTACTTC
CASSPPEETQYF
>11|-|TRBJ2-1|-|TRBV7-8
TGTGCCAGCTTCCAGGGGTATGAGCAGTTCTTC
CASFQGYEQFF
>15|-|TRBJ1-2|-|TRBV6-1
TGTGCCAGCAGCCTCCGGGGCAGGGAGAGTTATGGCTACACCTTC
CASSLRGRESYGYTF
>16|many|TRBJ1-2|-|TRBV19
TGTGCCAGTAGTAGCCCCGGGTCAGGGGCTAACTATGGCTACACCTTC
CASSSPGSGANYGYTF
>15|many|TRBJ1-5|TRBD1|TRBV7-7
TGTGCTAGCAGCTTAACCAGGGGGGGGGGTCAGCCCCAGCATTTT
CASSLTRGGGQPQHF